This TCR beta chain was retrieved from a study of OX40 agonist ivuxolimab in advanced cancers. Study as a whole: Patients got intravenous ivuxolimab at 0.01 to 10 mg/kg every 2 weeks.

This CDR3 is 12 amino acids long. Per the germline V gene, CDR1 is MDHEN and CDR2 is SYDVKM. The V end was cut by 5 bases, the J end by 8 bases, with 10 bases between. Patients were ineligible given autoimmune disease history or systemic immunosuppression. Here immunoSEQ multiplex PCR was the method, and the copy in TCRdb shows in-frame clones only, minus some. Of about 99,000 clones detected, 90% to 96% appear once; the ten largest clones hold 2%. The source was CD4+ or CD8+ T cells sorted from blood, collected in a trial of the OX40 agonist ivuxolimab. This TCR came from an adult with an advanced solid tumor such as melanoma, head and neck, liver or kidney cancer. J is TRBJ2-1 and V is TRBV28; D possibly corresponds to TRBD1 (6 bases). The CDR3 spells CASSPQGYEQFF. For the CDR3, the DNA is TGTGCCAGCAGTCCTCAGGGGTATGAGCAGTTCTTC.